This is a list of T cell receptor beta chains from one sample in a study of blood T cell repertoires in COVID-19. Using immunoSEQ multiplex PCR, the repertoire was profiled, and TCRdb retains in-frame clones only, with some absent. The table shows over 250,000 clones, with approximately 88% occurring only once. The specimen sequenced was peripheral blood. The origin of the receptors is a man aged 50 or older with acute or convalescent COVID-19. CDR3s include the opening cysteine and the closing phenylalanine or tryptophan. D genes are given only for firm matches. Rows may omit the clone size; those that give it use once, few, many or a size class.

TGTGCCACCAGTGATTCGGGACAGCACTATGGCTACACCTTC CATSDSGQHYGYTF TRBD1 TRBV24-1 . TRBJ1-2
TGTGCCAGTAGTACTGGGACAGTAGTAGGTGAAAAACTGTTTTTT CASSTGTVVGEKLFF TRBD1 TRBV19 . TRBJ1-4
TGCGCCAGCAGCTTGGCAGGGGGAAATGAGCAGTTCTTC CASSLAGGNEQFF TRBD1 TRBV5-1 few TRBJ2-1
TGCAGCGCCACACCCTCAGGGGCCTACAATGAGCAGTTCTTC CSATPSGAYNEQFF . TRBV29-1 once TRBJ2-1
TGTGCCAGCAGCTCACAGGGGAACACTGAAGCTTTCTTT CASSSQGNTEAFF . TRBV5-8 . TRBJ1-1
TGCGCCAGCAGCTTGGCAGGGACAGGGGGCGAAGGCTACACCTTC CASSLAGTGGEGYTF TRBD1 TRBV5-1 . TRBJ1-2
TGTGCCAGCAGCCAAAGGGGGCCCCCTACAGGGGGTCATCAGCCCCAGCATTTT CASSQRGPPTGGHQPQHF TRBD1 TRBV3-1/TRBV3-2 . TRBJ1-5
TGTGCCAGCAGCTTAGAGACAGGGGGTAGGGTTACGCAGTATTTT CASSLETGGRVTQYF TRBD1 TRBV11-2 . TRBJ2-3
TGTGCCAGCAGCGTAACCCCAGAGGGTGGCGGCACTGAAGCTTTCTTT CASSVTPEGGGTEAFF . TRBV9 . TRBJ1-1
TGTGCCAGCACCCCAGGGTCTCATCAGCCCCAGCATTTT CASTPGSHQPQHF . TRBV6-5 . TRBJ1-5
TGTGCCAGCAGCCCCGCGGGCAGCTTCGACTCTGGGGCCAACGTCCTGACTTTC CASSPAGSFDSGANVLTF . TRBV5-4 once TRBJ2-6
TGTGCCAGCAGTGACGGGGGACTAGCGGAGGGAGATACGCAGTATTTT CASSDGGLAEGDTQYF TRBD2 TRBV6-4 . TRBJ2-3
TGTGCCAGCAGGGTTACCCGACAGGGGGCGAACACTGAAGCTTTCTTT CASRVTRQGANTEAFF TRBD1 TRBV11-2 . TRBJ1-1
TGTGCCAGCAGGCCCGGACAGGGGAGAGATACGCAGTATTTT CASRPGQGRDTQYF TRBD1 TRBV6-5 . TRBJ2-3
TGCGCCAGCAGCTTGACAGGGGGTGGGGAGACCCAGTACTTC CASSLTGGGETQYF TRBD1 TRBV5-1 few TRBJ2-5
TGTGCCAGCAGTCCCCCTTTTCGCCGGGCAGCGGGCACTGAAGCTTTCTTT CASSPPFRRAAGTEAFF . TRBV27 . TRBJ1-1
TGTGCCAGCTCACCAGGGCGGGTTTACAATGAGCAGTTCTTC CASSPGRVYNEQFF . TRBV18 . TRBJ2-1
TGCAGCGCATTTCTGACAGGGGCGGATGGCTACACCTTC CSAFLTGADGYTF TRBD1 TRBV29-1 . TRBJ1-2
TGTGCCAACTCGGCGCCTGAGACAGGGAACACTGAAGCTTTCTTT CANSAPETGNTEAFF . TRBV7-9 once TRBJ1-1
TGTGCCAGCAGCCTAAAGCGGGGGTTCGCAGATACGCAGTATTTT CASSLKRGFADTQYF TRBD2 TRBV5-4 . TRBJ2-3
TGTGCCAGCAGCTTCACCCGAGGGGAGACCCAGTACTTC CASSFTRGETQYF . TRBV3-1/TRBV3-2 . TRBJ2-5
TGTGCCAGCAGACAGGGGGCAAACAGCAATCAGCCCCAGCATTTT CASRQGANSNQPQHF TRBD1 TRBV2 . TRBJ1-5
TGTGCCAGCGCAGACAGGGTAAGGGGCAATCAGCCCCAGCATTTT CASADRVRGNQPQHF TRBD1 TRBV6-5 . TRBJ1-5
TGTGCCAGTAGGGCCGGGATCCTCTCCGGGGAGCTGTTTTTT CASRAGILSGELFF . TRBV19 . TRBJ2-2
TGCGCCAGCAAAGGCGGGACAGGGTTCTATGGCTACACCTTC CASKGGTGFYGYTF TRBD1 TRBV5-1 few TRBJ1-2
TGTGCCAGTAGTATACAGGATAAGGATGGCTACACCTTC CASSIQDKDGYTF . TRBV19 . TRBJ1-2
TGTGCCAGCTCACGGAGGAGAGAGAACACCGGGGAGCTGTTTTTT CASSRRRENTGELFF . TRBV18 . TRBJ2-2
TGTGCCAGCAGTCTCGGTAGCAAAGCTTTCTTT CASSLGSKAFF . TRBV12-3/TRBV12-4 . TRBJ1-1
TGTGCCATCAGTGTAAACTCCTACGAGCAGTACTTC CAISVNSYEQYF . TRBV10-3 . TRBJ2-7
TGTGCCAGCAGCTTTCCGGGACAGGGGTTCTACGAGCAGTACTTC CASSFPGQGFYEQYF TRBD1 TRBV5-5 . TRBJ2-7
TGTGCCAGCAGCTTGGATCCTAGCGGGGACGACGAGCAGTACTTC CASSLDPSGDDEQYF TRBD2 TRBV5-4 . TRBJ2-7
TGTGCCAGCAATGGACAGGGGATTAACTATGGCTACACCTTC CASNGQGINYGYTF TRBD1 TRBV2 . TRBJ1-2
TGCAGCGTGCAACAGGGGGCCAACGTCCTGACTTTC CSVQQGANVLTF . TRBV29-1 few TRBJ2-6
TGTGCCAGCAGCTCCACCTTAGACAGGGGGGGTCGGCCCCAGCATTTT CASSSTLDRGGRPQHF TRBD1 TRBV5-4 . TRBJ1-5
TGTGCCAGCGGGGGACAGCGCATTACTAATGAAAAACTGTTTTTT CASGGQRITNEKLFF TRBD1 TRBV2 . TRBJ1-4
TGTGCCACCAGCAGAGATCGGCTCGGGATAGGGACCGGGGAGCTGTTTTTT CATSRDRLGIGTGELFF . TRBV15 . TRBJ2-2
TGTGCCAGCAGCTTGGAGAACTATGGCTACACCTTC CASSLENYGYTF . TRBV7-9 medium-sized TRBJ1-2
TGTGCCTGGAGTCCCCCCTTGGGCTCCCCCTGGGAGCAGTACTTC CAWSPPLGSPWEQYF . TRBV30 . TRBJ2-7
TGTGCCAGCAGCAGACAGGACAGCTCCACGGGTGGCTACACCTTC CASSRQDSSTGGYTF . TRBV5-6 once TRBJ1-2
TGCGCCAGCAGCTCCCAGGGGGCTAACTATGGCTACACCTTC CASSSQGANYGYTF TRBD1 TRBV5-1 . TRBJ1-2
TGTGCCTGGAGTCTAGACAGTTATAATTCACCCCTCCACTTT CAWSLDSYNSPLHF . TRBV30 . TRBJ1-6
TGTGCCGGGGCGGGGCTCGCCGAAGCTTTCTTT CAGAGLAEAFF . TRBV18 . TRBJ1-1
TGTGCCAGCAGCTGGGGAGGGGAAGACTATGGCTACACCTTC CASSWGGEDYGYTF . TRBV27 . TRBJ1-2
TGTGCCAGCAGTGAAGCGGGCGGGACAGGGACATCTTATGAGCAGTTCTTC CASSEAGGTGTSYEQFF TRBD1 TRBV6-1 . TRBJ2-1
TGTGCCAGCAGCTTGTCAGGGGGCGACGGCTATGGCTACACCTTC CASSLSGGDGYGYTF TRBD1 TRBV5-4 . TRBJ1-2
TGCAGTGCTTCCCTGGAGACCCAGTACTTC CSASLETQYF . TRBV20-1 . TRBJ2-5
TGTGCCAGCAGCTTAGGATACAGGGGAGACACTGAAGCTTTCTTT CASSLGYRGDTEAFF TRBD1 TRBV7-2 . TRBJ1-1
TGTGCCAGCAGCCAAGGACAGGGCAACACTGAAGCTTTCTTT CASSQGQGNTEAFF TRBD1 TRBV7-2 . TRBJ1-1
TGTGCCAGCAACAGGTACGAGCAGTACTTC CASNRYEQYF . TRBV13 . TRBJ2-7
TGTGCCTGGGGACAGGGGAGAGAGCCCCAGCATTTT CAWGQGREPQHF TRBD1 TRBV30 . TRBJ1-5
TGTGCCAGCAGCGTCAGCAGGGTTGGGCAAGGTTACGAGCAGTACTTC CASSVSRVGQGYEQYF . TRBV13 . TRBJ2-7
TGTGCCAGCAGGGCTAGGACAGGGAACTACAATGAGCAGTTCTTC CASRARTGNYNEQFF TRBD1 TRBV27 . TRBJ2-1
TGCGCCAGCACCGATACGGGACTCTCCACAGATGAGCAGTTCTTC CASTDTGLSTDEQFF . TRBV5-1 . TRBJ2-1
TGCGCCAGCAGCTTGGTGGTTGGGGGAGGGTACGAGCAGTACTTC CASSLVVGGGYEQYF TRBD2 TRBV5-1 . TRBJ2-7
TGTGCCAGCACCTTACTGAGGGACACTGAAGCTTTCTTT CASTLLRDTEAFF . TRBV6-5 . TRBJ1-1